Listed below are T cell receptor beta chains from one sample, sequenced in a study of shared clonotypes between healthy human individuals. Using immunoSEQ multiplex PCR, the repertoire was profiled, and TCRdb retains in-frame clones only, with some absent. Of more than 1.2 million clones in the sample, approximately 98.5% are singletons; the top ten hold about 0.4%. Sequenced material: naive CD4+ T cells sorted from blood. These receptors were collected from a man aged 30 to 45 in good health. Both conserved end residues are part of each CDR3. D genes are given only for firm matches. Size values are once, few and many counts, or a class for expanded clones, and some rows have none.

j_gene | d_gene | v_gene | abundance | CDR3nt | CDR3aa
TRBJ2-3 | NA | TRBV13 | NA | TGTGCCAGCAGGTGGTCAGATACGCAGTATTTT | CASRWSDTQYF
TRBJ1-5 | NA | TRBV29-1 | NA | TGCAGCCTAACCTCCCCCGGGGGGGCGGCTGAGTGTAGCAATCAGCCCCAGCATTTT | CSLTSPGGAAECSNQPQHF
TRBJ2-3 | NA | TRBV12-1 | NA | NA | CASSFVGSGITDTQYF
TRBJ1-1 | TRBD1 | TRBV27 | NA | TGTGCCAGCAGTCTAGGGACAGGAGTGAACACTGAAGCTTTCTTT | CASSLGTGVNTEAFF
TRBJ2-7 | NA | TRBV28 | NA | TGTGCCAGCAGTCGGCCTGGCCAGGGGCGCTCCTACGAGCAGTACTTC | CASSRPGQGRSYEQYF
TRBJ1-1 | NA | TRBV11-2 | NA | TGTGCCAGCAGCTTAGTGGCCGGGACTGAAGCTTTCTTT | CASSLVAGTEAFF
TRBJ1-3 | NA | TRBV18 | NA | TGTGCCAGCTCTCCAATAGCCTCGGGAGACTCTGGAAACACCATATATTTT | CASSPIASGDSGNTIYF
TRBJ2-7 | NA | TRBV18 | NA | TGTGCCAGCTCCCCTTCCGGGGGCCACGAGCAGTACTTC | CASSPSGGHEQYF
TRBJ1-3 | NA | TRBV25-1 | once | TGTGCCACCGGGATCGATGGAAACACCATATATTTT | CATGIDGNTIYF
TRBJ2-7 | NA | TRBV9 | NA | TGTGCCAGCAGCCCAATTGACGGGGGCGCCGCCTACGAGCAGTACTTC | CASSPIDGGAAYEQYF
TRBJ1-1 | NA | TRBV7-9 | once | TGTGCCAGCAGCTTAGTACCTGAAGCTTTCTTT | CASSLVPEAFF
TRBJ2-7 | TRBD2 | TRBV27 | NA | TGTGCCAGCAGTATAGCGGGAGCTTCCTACGAGCAGTACTTC | CASSIAGASYEQYF
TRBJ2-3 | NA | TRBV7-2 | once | TGTGCCAGCAGCTTTGGCTCCACAGATACGCAGTATTTT | CASSFGSTDTQYF
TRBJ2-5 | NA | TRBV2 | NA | TGTGCCAGCAGTGATAACAGCCAAGAGACCCAGTACTTC | CASSDNSQETQYF
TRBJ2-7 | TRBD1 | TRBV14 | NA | TGTGCCAGCAGCCGGACAGGGAGATCCTACGAGCAGTACTTC | CASSRTGRSYEQYF
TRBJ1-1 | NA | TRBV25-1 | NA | TGTGCCAGCGTGTTAAATATAGGGGGAACGAACACTGAAGCTTTCTTT | CASVLNIGGTNTEAFF
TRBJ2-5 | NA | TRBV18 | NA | TGTGCCAGCTCACCAAGATCCGGGACGAGAGAGCAAGAGACCCAGTACTTC | CASSPRSGTREQETQYF
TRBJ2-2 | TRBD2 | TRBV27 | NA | TGTGCCAGCAGGGAAGGACTAGTTGGTCCACGGGAGCTGTTTTTT | CASREGLVGPRELFF
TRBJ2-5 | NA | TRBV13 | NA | TGTGCCAGCAGCATCCGAGGACCAGTACAAGAGACCCAGTACTTC | CASSIRGPVQETQYF
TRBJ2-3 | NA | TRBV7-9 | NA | TGTGCCAGCAGCGCGGGACAGTACACAGATACGCAGTATTTT | CASSAGQYTDTQYF
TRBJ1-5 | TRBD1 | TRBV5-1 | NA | TGCGCCAGCAGCTTGGAGGGACAGGGTTATCAGCCCCAGCATTTT | CASSLEGQGYQPQHF
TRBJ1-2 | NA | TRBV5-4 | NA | TGTGCCAGCAGCGGTTCGGGTAGCTTCATTAAAAACTATGGCTACACCTTC | CASSGSGSFIKNYGYTF
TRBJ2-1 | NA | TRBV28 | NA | TGTGCCAGCAGGAATCGGGCCCCTAGACAGTACGCCTACAATGAGCAGTTCTTC | CASRNRAPRQYAYNEQFF
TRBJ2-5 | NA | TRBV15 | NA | TGTGCCACCAGCAGAGAGCGGAGCCCAGAGACCCAGTACTTC | CATSRERSPETQYF
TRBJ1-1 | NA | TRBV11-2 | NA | TGTGCCAGCAGCTTGGATACAGGGAACACTGAAGCTTTCTTT | CASSLDTGNTEAFF
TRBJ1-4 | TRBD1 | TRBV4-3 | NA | TGCGCCAGCAGCCAGCAGGGGGCGCTGGCTAATGAAAAACTGTTTTTT | CASSQQGALANEKLFF
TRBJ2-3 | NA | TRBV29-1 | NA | TGCAGCGTTGGCATATCAGGCCCCACAGATACGCAGTATTTT | CSVGISGPTDTQYF
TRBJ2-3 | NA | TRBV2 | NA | TGTGCCAGCAAAGGGGACACAGATACGCAGTATTTT | CASKGDTDTQYF
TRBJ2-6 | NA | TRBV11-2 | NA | TGTGCCAGCAGCCAGGCAGGTTCCTCTGGGGCCAACGTCCTGACTTTC | CASSQAGSSGANVLTF
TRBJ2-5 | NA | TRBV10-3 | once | TGTGCCATCAGTGAGGGAGGACGCACGGAGACCCAGTACTTC | CAISEGGRTETQYF
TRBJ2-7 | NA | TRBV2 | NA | TGTGCCAGCAGTGAATCCCTGACAGGTGGTCCAGAGCAGTACTTC | CASSESLTGGPEQYF
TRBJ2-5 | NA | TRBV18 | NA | TGTGCCAGCTCAATCCAAGAGACCCAGTACTTC | CASSIQETQYF
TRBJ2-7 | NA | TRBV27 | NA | TGTGCCAGCCATACGGGGCAAACTACCGAGCAGTACTTC | CASHTGQTTEQYF
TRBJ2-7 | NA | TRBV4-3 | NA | TGCGCCAGCAGCCAAGATCAAGGGGGTTCCTACGAGCAGTACTTC | CASSQDQGGSYEQYF
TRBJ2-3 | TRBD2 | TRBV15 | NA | TGTGCCACCAGCAGGACTAGCGGTGCTAGGTCAGATACGCAGTATTTT | CATSRTSGARSDTQYF
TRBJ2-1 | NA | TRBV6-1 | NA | TGTGCCAGCAGTGAAGCGGACTACAATGAGCAGTTCTTC | CASSEADYNEQFF
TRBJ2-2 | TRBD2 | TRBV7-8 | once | TGTGCCAGCAGCTTTCGGGAGGGGAACGGGGAGCTGTTTTTT | CASSFREGNGELFF
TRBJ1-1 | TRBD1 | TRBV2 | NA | TGTGCCAGCAGTTCATATCGACAGGGAAGCACTGAAGCTTTCTTT | CASSSYRQGSTEAFF
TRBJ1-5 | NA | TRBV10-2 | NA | TGCGCCAGCAGTGAGTCGATGGGTGGGGGTGCTCGTCAGCCCCAGCATTTT | CASSESMGGGARQPQHF
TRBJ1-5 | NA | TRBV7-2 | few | TGTGCCAGCAGCTTAAGAGGGGCTCAGCCCCAGCATTTT | CASSLRGAQPQHF
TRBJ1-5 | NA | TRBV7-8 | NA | TGTGCCAGCAGCTTAGCGTGGGGTGATCATCAGCCCCAGCATTTT | CASSLAWGDHQPQHF
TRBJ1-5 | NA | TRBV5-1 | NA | TGCGCCAGCAGCTTGGGGGGATCCGATCAGCCCCAGCATTTT | CASSLGGSDQPQHF
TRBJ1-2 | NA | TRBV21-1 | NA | TGTGCCAGCAGCAATACAGATTATGGCTACACCTTC | CASSNTDYGYTF
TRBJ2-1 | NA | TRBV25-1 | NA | TGTGCCAGCAGTGATATTCAGTCCTACAATGAGCAGTTCTTC | CASSDIQSYNEQFF
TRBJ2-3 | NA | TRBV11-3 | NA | TGTGCCAGCAGCTTTGGGGGGGGCAGCACAGATACGCAGTATTTT | CASSFGGGSTDTQYF
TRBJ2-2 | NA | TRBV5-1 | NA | TGCGCCAGCAGCTTGGAAGGACCCGGGGAGCTGTTTTTT | CASSLEGPGELFF
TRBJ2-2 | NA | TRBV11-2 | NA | TGTGCCAGCAGCTTACCGTCCGGGGAGCTGTTTTTT | CASSLPSGELFF
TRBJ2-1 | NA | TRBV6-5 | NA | TGTGCCAGCAGAAGATCCGGGGGCCCTTACAATGAGCAGTTCTTC | CASRRSGGPYNEQFF
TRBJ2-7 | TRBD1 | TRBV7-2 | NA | TGTGCCAGCAGGGGACAGATAATCTCCTACGAGCAGTACTTC | CASRGQIISYEQYF
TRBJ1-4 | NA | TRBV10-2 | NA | TGCGCCAGTGGGGGGCGCGGTGAAAAACTGTTTTTT | CASGGRGEKLFF
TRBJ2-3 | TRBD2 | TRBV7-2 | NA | TGTGCCAGCAGCTTACGCGCCCATAGCGGGAGGGCCCGAAATACGCAGTATTTT | CASSLRAHSGRARNTQYF
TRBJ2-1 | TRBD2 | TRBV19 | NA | TGTGCCAGTAGTATGACCGTAAGTATCGGGACTAGCGGGCTTGATGAGCAGTTCTTC | CASSMTVSIGTSGLDEQFF
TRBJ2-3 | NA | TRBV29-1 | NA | TGCAGCGTTGAAGAGGGATCGGGGACAGATACGCAGTATTTT | CSVEEGSGTDTQYF
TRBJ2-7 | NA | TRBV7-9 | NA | TGTGCCAGCAGCGCCCCAAGTTCCTACGAGCAGTACTTC | CASSAPSSYEQYF
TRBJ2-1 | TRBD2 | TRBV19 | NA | TGTGCCAGTAGTACCTCCGGCCTGACTAGCGGAAATGACAATGAGCAGTTCTTC | CASSTSGLTSGNDNEQFF